This T cell receptor beta chain originates from a study of blood T cell repertoires in COVID-19. Study at large: Sites in the United States, Italy and Spain provided acute and convalescent COVID-19 samples. From T cells, B-cell-depleted T cells, or PBMCs came the material, which was cDNA or gDNA.

The CDR3 has 16 residues. Germline trimming cut 4 bases from V and 4 bases from J; bases unmatched to any gene: 6. Per the germline V gene, CDR1 is KGHDR and CDR2 is SFDVKD. This clone was recorded once. The authors' processing: Reference gene primer amplification yielded estimated nucleated cell counts. The repertoire was sequenced with immunoSEQ multiplex PCR; TCRdb's copy has only in-frame clones and lacks some. Clone size and the V and J calls come from that table; the DNA yielded D and trimming. This repertoire shows around 76,000 clones, about 85% found once; its top ten account for under 6%. The chain combines TRBV24-1 with TRBJ2-2, with 9 positions matching TRBD2. The sequence came from a man of 80 years or more with acute or convalescent COVID-19. Sequencing was performed on peripheral blood. The CDR3 bases are TGTGCCACCAGTGAATCGCGGGGGGGCGGCACCGGGGAGCTGTTTTTT. Translating gives CATSESRGGGTGELFF.